Each of the 12 T cell receptor beta chains below was sequenced from the same sample in a study of blood T cells in healthy people across ages. Primed by a sample-barcoded 5' primer and a J-beta primer mix, a second PCR proceeded for roughly 6 to 12 cycles. In TCRdb, the 5' RACE reads were re-called with MiXCR into one record per CDR3 protein. The sample consists of approximately 800,000 distinct CDR3 sequences, around half of them appearing once. Specimen: blood. Receptors originate from a man older than 75 in good health.

This clonotype was picked up many times. The gene calls are TRBV27 and TRBJ2-7; TRBD2 agrees at 9 bases. Germline CDR1 reads MNHEY; CDR2 reads SMNVEV (reference sequence). V shed 3 bases and J 1 base; nucleotides not matched to a gene: 7. The CDR3 loop spans 16 amino acids. The CDR3 region is CASSFLRGGFSYEQYF. CDR3 DNA: TGTGCCAGCAGTTTCTTGCGGGGGGGCTTTTCCTACGAGCAGTACTTC.

This clonotype was recorded many times. This sequence joins TRBV20-1 and TRBJ2-3; D might be TRBD1 (5 bases). Trimming removed 2 bases from V and 0 bases from J, with 6 bases in between. This CDR3 spans 13 amino acids. Germline V gene sequence: CDR1 DFQATT, CDR2 SNEGSKA (reference sequence). The DNA for the CDR3 is TGCAGTGCTAGACAGGGTAGCACAGATACGCAGTATTTT. Translation gives CSARQGSTDTQYF.

V and J are TRBV7-2 and TRBJ2-7, with D perhaps TRBD2 (5 bases). There are 14 residues in the CDR3. The germline V and J ends were trimmed by 3 bases and 6 bases, with 15 bases remaining between them. Germline V gives CDR1 SGHTA, CDR2 FQGNSA. The CDR3 DNA sequence: TGTGCCAGCAGCTTTGGGTCCGCGAGCGGCGAGCAGTACTTC. Protein: CASSFGSASGEQYF.

The chain joins TRBV19 to TRBJ1-1; the D is unclear. Germline CDR1 LNHDA, CDR2 SQIVND (reference sequence). V was shortened by 3 bases and J by 5 bases, with 10 bases between the two germline ends. The CDR3 has 13 amino acids. The CDR3 DNA reads TGTGCCAGTAGTATTCAACGGGGTACTGAAGCTTTCTTT. It specifies CASSIQRGTEAFF. Complete variable domain (other parts from reference TRBV19 and TRBJ1-1): DGGITQSPKYLFRKEGQNVTLSCEQNLNHDAMYWYRQDPGQGLRLIYYSQIVNDFQKGDIAEGYSVSREKKESFPLTVTSAQKNPTAFYLCASSIQRGTEAFFGQGTRLTVV.

The sample holds a few counts of this clonotype. V and J are TRBV29-1 and TRBJ2-7; the D is unclear. Trimming took 0 bases from V and 5 from J, leaving 5 bases between them. This CDR3 has 11 residues. CDR1 SQVTM and CDR2 ANQGSEA come from the germline V gene. The CDR3 coding sequence is TGCAGCGTTGAAGATTACAACGAGCAGTACTTC. Protein product: CSVEDYNEQYF.

This clonotype came up many times. This rearrangement joins TRBV7-2 to TRBJ2-7; no definite D call. This CDR3 has 13 amino acids. With 3 bases removed from V and 0 bases from J, the gap between germline ends came to 6 bases. In germline, CDR1 is SGHTA, CDR2 FQGNSA. Here the CDR3 DNA reads TGTGCCAGCAGCTTCCATAACTCCTACGAGCAGTACTTC. Translation gives CASSFHNSYEQYF.

This clonotype has a handful of counts. The V gene is TRBV9, the J gene TRBJ2-3; D is perhaps TRBD2 (7 bases). V lost 0 bases to trimming and J lost 5 bases, with 13 bases between them. CDR3 length: 15 residues. From germline, CDR1 is SGDLS and CDR2 YYNGEE. The CDR3 sequence is CASSVGAGAQDTQYF. The CDR3 DNA sequence: TGTGCCAGCAGCGTAGGGGCGGGGGCCCAAGATACGCAGTATTTT.

The gene calls are TRBV24-1 and TRBJ2-3, with D possibly TRBD2 on 6 matching bases. This CDR3 region has 13 residues. Germline values: CDR1 KGHDR, CDR2 SFDVKD. With 7 bases removed from V and 8 bases from J, the gap between germline ends came to 15 bases. The CDR3 loop reads CATSPSSGPTQYF. The CDR3 DNA is TGTGCCACCAGCCCGAGTAGCGGACCTACGCAGTATTTT.

The V call is TRBV27, the J call TRBJ2-1, with TRBD2 matching 14 bases. This CDR3 region has 18 residues. CDR1 and CDR2 (germline): MNHEY, SMNVEV (reference sequence). Trimming cost V 2 bases and J 7 bases; bases outside gene matches: 10. In DNA, the CDR3 is TGTGCCAGCAGTTTACTGGTGGGACTAGCGGGAGTTAGAAATGAGCAGTTCTTC. Encoded protein: CASSLLVGLAGVRNEQFF.

In this sample, this clonotype turned up a few times. CDR3 region: CASSQDLHTDTQYF. The CDR3 DNA follows: TGCGCCAGCAGCCAAGATCTCCACACAGATACGCAGTATTTT. The chain couples TRBV4-3 to TRBJ2-3; D unresolved. The V gene lost 0 bases and the J gene lost 2 bases, with 6 bases spanning the gap. The CDR3 contains 14 residues. Germline CDR1 reads LGHNA; CDR2 reads YSLEER.

The V call is TRBV6-6, the J call TRBJ2-1; D ambiguous. Germline V CDR1 and CDR2: MNHNY, SVGAGI (reference sequence). CDR3 length: 12 residues. The ends were cut back, 8 bases at V and 1 base at J, with 6 bases in the middle. The CDR3 is CASGQSYNEQFF. DNA of the CDR3: TGTGCCAGCGGCCAGTCCTACAATGAGCAGTTCTTC.

This clonotype has a handful of counts. V gene TRBV24-1 combines with J gene TRBJ2-1; 9 nucleotides agree with TRBD1. V lost 2 bases, J lost 8 bases, and 3 bases stayed unmatched. The CDR3 has 14 amino acids. In germline, CDR1 is KGHDR, CDR2 SFDVKD. Written as DNA, the CDR3 is TGTGCCACCAGTGATTCGGGACAGGGCCATGAGCAGTTCTTC. The encoded protein is CATSDSGQGHEQFF.